This T cell receptor (beta chain) is from a study of blood T cell repertoires in COVID-19. Source study methods: Quantification of nucleated cells was approximated via reference gene primer amplification. Produced via immunoSEQ multiplex PCR; TCRdb's table is partial and in-frame only. That table gives V, J and clone size, and the DNA gave D and trimming. The repertoire holds 300,000 to 350,000 clones, with 85% to 90% as singletons. J lost 1 base, V lost 5 bases, and 7 bases had no gene match. This CDR3 contains 15 residues. Germline V gives CDR1 SGHTS, CDR2 YDEGEE. Sequencing input: peripheral blood. The chain has TRBV5-8 and TRBJ1-1; 8 bases align to TRBD1. This clonotype was sampled from a woman in her 70s with COVID-19, enrolled during active disease. CDR3 amino acids: CASRVIGQGNTEAFF. Here the CDR3 DNA reads TGTGCCAGCAGGGTAATAGGACAGGGGAACACTGAAGCTTTCTTT.